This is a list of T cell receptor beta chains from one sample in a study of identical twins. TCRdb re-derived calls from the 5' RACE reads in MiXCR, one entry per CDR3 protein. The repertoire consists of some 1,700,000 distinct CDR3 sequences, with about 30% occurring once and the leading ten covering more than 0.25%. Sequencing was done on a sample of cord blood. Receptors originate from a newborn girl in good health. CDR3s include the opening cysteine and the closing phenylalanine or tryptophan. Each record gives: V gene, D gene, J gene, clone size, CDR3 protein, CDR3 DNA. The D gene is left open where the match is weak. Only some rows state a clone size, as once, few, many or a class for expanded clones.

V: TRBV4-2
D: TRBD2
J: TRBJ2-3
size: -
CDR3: CASSQGLAGGLGADTQYF
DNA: TGTGCCAGCAGCCAAGGACTAGCGGGGGGGCTCGGAGCAGATACGCAGTATTTT

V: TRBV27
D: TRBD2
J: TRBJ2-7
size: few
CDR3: CASSRGLAGDYSYEQYF
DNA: TGTGCCAGCAGTAGGGGACTAGCGGGAGACTACTCCTACGAGCAGTACTTC

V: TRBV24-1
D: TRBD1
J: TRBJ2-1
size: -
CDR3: CATSEAGTGSNEQFF
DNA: TGTGCCACCAGTGAAGCCGGGACAGGGTCCAATGAGCAGTTCTTC

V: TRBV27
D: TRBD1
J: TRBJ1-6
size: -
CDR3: CASRRQGDSPLHF
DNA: TGTGCCAGCAGGCGCCAGGGGGATTCACCCCTCCACTTT

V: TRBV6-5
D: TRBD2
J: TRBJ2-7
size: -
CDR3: CASSYRGLTSSTYEQYF
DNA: TGTGCCAGCAGTTATAGGGGTTTGACTAGCTCAACCTACGAGCAGTACTTC

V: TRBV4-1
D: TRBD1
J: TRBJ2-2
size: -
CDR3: CASSHPNLGTANTGELFF
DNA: TGCGCCAGCAGCCATCCTAACCTCGGGACAGCGAACACCGGGGAGCTGTTTTTT

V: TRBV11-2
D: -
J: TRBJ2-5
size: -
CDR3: CASSHTGGKTQYF
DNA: TGTGCCAGCAGCCACACCGGTGGGAAGACCCAGTACTTC

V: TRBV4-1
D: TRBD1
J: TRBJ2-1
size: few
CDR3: CASSQDPTGDNEQFF
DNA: TGCGCCAGCAGCCAAGACCCCACAGGGGACAATGAGCAGTTCTTC

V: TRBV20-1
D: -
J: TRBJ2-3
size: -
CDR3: CSAQLVIVADTQYF
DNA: TGCAGTGCCCAGCTAGTAATAGTGGCAGATACGCAGTATTTT

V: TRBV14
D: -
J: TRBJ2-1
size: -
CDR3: CASSQSLTGGFSYNEQFF
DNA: TGTGCCAGCAGCCAAAGTCTAACGGGGGGCTTCTCCTACAATGAGCAGTTCTTC

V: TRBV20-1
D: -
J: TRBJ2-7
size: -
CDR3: CSAKRRPYEQYF
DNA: TGCAGTGCTAAGCGTAGGCCCTACGAGCAGTACTTC

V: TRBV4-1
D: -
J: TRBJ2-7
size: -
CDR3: CASSQVGQTYEQYF
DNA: TGCGCCAGCAGCCAAGTGGGACAAACCTACGAGCAGTACTTC

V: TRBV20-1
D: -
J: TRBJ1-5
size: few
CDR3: CSAGDRFYPQHF
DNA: TGCAGTGCCGGGGACCGTTTCTACCCCCAGCATTTT

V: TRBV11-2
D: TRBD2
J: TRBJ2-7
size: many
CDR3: CASSRTRKPYEQYF
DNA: TGTGCCAGCAGCCGGACTAGAAAACCCTACGAGCAGTACTTC

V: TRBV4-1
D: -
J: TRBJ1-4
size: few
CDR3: CASSLIDGNEKLFF
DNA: TGCGCCAGCAGCCTTATCGACGGTAATGAAAAACTGTTTTTT

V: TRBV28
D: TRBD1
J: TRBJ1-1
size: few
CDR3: CASSLRDRGMNTEAFF
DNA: TGTGCCAGCAGTCTCCGGGACAGGGGGATGAACACTGAAGCTTTCTTT

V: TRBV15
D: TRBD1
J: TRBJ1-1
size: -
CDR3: CAASVRDRGSEAFF
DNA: TGTGCCGCCAGCGTCCGGGACAGGGGTTCTGAAGCTTTCTTT

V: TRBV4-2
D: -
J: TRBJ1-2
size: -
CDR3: CASSRSGEGGYTF
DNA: TGTGCCAGCAGCCGATCAGGGGAGGGTGGCTACACCTTC

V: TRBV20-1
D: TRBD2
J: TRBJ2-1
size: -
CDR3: CSATRGAARDEQFF
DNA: TGCAGTGCCACGCGGGGGGCCGCCCGCGATGAGCAGTTCTTC

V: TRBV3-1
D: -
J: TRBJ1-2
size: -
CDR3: CASSQAPANRVNGYTF
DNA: TGTGCCAGCAGCCAAGCCCCCGCCAACAGGGTCAATGGCTACACCTTC

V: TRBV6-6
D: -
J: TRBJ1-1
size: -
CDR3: CASSYPTTEAFF
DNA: TGTGCCAGCAGTTATCCCACCACTGAAGCTTTCTTT

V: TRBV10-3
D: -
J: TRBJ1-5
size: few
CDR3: CAISPSTGQPQHF
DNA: TGTGCCATCAGTCCCTCGACCGGGCAGCCCCAGCATTTT

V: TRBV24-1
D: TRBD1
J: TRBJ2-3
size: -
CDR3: CATSDPATGGTDTQYF
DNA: TGTGCCACCAGTGATCCGGCAACAGGGGGCACAGATACGCAGTATTTT

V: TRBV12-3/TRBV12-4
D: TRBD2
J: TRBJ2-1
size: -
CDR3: CASSRLAGVPYNEQFF
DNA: TGTGCCAGCAGTCGACTAGCGGGGGTCCCCTACAATGAGCAGTTCTTC

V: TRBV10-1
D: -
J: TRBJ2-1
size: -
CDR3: CASSEFPGSYNEQFF
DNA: TGCGCCAGCAGTGAGTTCCCGGGGTCTTACAATGAGCAGTTCTTC

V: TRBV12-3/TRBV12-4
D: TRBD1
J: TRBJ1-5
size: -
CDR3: CASSWTGRNQPQHF
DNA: TGTGCCAGCAGTTGGACAGGGAGGAATCAGCCCCAGCATTTT

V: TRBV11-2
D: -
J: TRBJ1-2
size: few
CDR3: CASSLGWQRRNYGYTF
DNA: TGTGCCAGCAGCTTAGGTTGGCAGCGACGTAACTATGGCTACACCTTC

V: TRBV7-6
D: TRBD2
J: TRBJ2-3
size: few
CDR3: CASSLWASGGTDTQYF
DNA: TGTGCCAGCAGCTTATGGGCTAGCGGGGGGACAGATACGCAGTATTTT

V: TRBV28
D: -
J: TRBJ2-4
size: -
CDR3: CASSGGKNDRFKNIQYF
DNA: TGTGCCAGCAGTGGGGGGAAGAACGACAGGTTCAAAAACATTCAGTACTTC

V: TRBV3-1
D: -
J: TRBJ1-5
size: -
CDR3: CASSQGLGGVQPQHF
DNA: TGTGCCAGCAGCCAAGGTCTAGGGGGGGTTCAGCCCCAGCATTTT

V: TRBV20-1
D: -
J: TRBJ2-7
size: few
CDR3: CSARDPVSPEQYF
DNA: TGCAGTGCTAGAGATCCCGTCTCCCCAGAGCAGTACTTC

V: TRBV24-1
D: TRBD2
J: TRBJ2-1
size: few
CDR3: CATSDWGGTRPHNEQFF
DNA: TGTGCCACCAGTGATTGGGGTGGGACTAGGCCCCACAATGAGCAGTTCTTC

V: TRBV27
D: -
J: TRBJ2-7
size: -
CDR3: CASSFFRGAYEQYF
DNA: TGTGCCAGCAGTTTTTTCCGGGGCGCCTACGAGCAGTACTTC

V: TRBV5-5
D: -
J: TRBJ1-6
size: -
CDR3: CASSPAGGGNNSPLHF
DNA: TGTGCCAGCAGCCCGGCGGGCGGGGGCAATAATTCACCCCTCCACTTT

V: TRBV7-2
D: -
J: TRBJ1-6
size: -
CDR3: CASSFTGTNNSPLHF
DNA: TGTGCCAGCAGCTTCACAGGGACTAATAATTCACCCCTCCACTTT

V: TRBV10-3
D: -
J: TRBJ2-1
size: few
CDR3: CAISREGTYNEQFF
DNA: TGTGCCATCAGCAGGGAAGGCACCTACAATGAGCAGTTCTTC

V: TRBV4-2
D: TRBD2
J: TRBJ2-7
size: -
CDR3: CASSQPYAGVAYEQYF
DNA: TGTGCCAGCAGCCAACCCTACGCGGGAGTGGCCTACGAGCAGTACTTC

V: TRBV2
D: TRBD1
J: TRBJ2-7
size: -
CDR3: CASSEYRGYEQYF
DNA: TGTGCCAGCAGTGAGTACAGGGGTTACGAGCAGTACTTC

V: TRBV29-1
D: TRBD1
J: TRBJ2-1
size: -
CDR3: CSGDRGRTDNEQFF
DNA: TGCAGCGGCGACAGGGGAAGGACGGACAATGAGCAGTTCTTC

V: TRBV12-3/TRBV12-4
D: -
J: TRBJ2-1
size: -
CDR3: CASRLAGGQFF
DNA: TGTGCCAGCAGACTGGCGGGCGGCCAGTTCTTC

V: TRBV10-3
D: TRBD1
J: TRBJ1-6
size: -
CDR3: CATSGTGNSPLHF
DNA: TGTGCCACTTCCGGGACAGGGAATTCACCCCTCCACTTT

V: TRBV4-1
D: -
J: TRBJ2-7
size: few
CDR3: CASSPFAGPYYEQYF
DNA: TGCGCCAGCAGCCCCTTCGCGGGGCCCTACTACGAGCAGTACTTC

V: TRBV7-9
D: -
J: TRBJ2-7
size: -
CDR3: CASSLEFHEQYF
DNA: TGTGCCAGCAGCTTAGAATTCCACGAGCAGTACTTC

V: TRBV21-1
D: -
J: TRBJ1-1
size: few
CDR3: CASTTGQLEAFF
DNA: TGTGCCAGCACCACGGGGCAACTAGAAGCTTTCTTT

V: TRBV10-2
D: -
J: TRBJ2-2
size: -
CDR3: CATKGTGELFF
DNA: TGCGCCACAAAGGGCACCGGGGAGCTGTTTTTT

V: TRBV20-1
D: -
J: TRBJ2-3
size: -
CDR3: CSARDLQGADTQYF
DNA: TGCAGTGCTAGAGATCTGCAGGGCGCAGATACGCAGTATTTT

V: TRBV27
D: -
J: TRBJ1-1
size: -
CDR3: CASRYSRGFRTEAFF
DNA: TGTGCCAGCCGCTATAGTCGGGGGTTTAGGACTGAAGCTTTCTTT

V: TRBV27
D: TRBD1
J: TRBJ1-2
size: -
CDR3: CASSFAGQGTNYGCTF
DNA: TGTGCCAGCAGTTTCGCGGGACAGGGGACCAACTATGGCTGCACCTTC

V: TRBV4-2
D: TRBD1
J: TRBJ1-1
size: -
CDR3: CASSLHPGTGLIEAFF
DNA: TGTGCCAGCAGCTTGCACCCCGGGACAGGGTTAATTGAAGCTTTCTTT

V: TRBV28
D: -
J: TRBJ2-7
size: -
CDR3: CASSLIFRTYEQYF
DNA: TGTGCCAGCAGTTTAATATTCAGGACCTACGAGCAGTACTTC

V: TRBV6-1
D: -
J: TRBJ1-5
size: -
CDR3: CASSEGAGADSNQPQHF
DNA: TGTGCCAGCAGTGAAGGTGCGGGGGCGGATAGCAATCAGCCCCAGCATTTT

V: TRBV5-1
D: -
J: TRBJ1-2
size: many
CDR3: CASSPSSLNYGYTF
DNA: TGCGCCAGCAGCCCCAGTAGTCTCAACTATGGCTACACCTTC

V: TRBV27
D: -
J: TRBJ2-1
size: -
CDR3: CASSAITGTTYNEQFF
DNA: TGTGCCAGCAGTGCCATTACCGGGACCACATACAATGAGCAGTTCTTC

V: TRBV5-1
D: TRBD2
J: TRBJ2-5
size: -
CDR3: CASSISGPLYNEQYF
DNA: TGCGCCAGCAGCATTAGCGGGCCTCTCTACAATGAGCAGTACTTC

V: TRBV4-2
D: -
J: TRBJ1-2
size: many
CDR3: CASSQIRWRPINYGYTF
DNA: TGTGCCAGCAGCCAGATCCGGTGGCGCCCGATAAACTATGGCTACACCTTC

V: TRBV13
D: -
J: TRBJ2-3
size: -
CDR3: CANSPQGSDTQYF
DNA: TGTGCCAACAGCCCCCAGGGGTCAGATACGCAGTATTTT

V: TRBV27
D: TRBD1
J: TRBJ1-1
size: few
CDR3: CASSSTGLDTEAFF
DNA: TGTGCCAGCAGTTCGACAGGGTTGGACACTGAAGCTTTCTTT

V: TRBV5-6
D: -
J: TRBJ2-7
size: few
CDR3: CASSTILPYEQYF
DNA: TGTGCCAGCAGCACCATCCTACCCTACGAGCAGTACTTC

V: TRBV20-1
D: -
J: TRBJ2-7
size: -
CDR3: CSATPSYGLSEQYF
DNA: TGCAGTGCAACTCCTAGCTATGGTCTATCCGAGCAGTACTTC

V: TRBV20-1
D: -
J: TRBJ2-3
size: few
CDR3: CSARDPRTRGRTDTQYF
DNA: TGCAGTGCTAGAGATCCCCGAACTAGAGGACGGACAGATACGCAGTATTTT